A single sample gave rise to the 6 T cell receptor beta chains below, sequenced in a study of CD8 T cells in Susac syndrome. RNA was extracted with the RNeasy kit, and a quantity of about 0.45 to 1 ug was reverse transcribed using random hexamers. TCRdb used MiXCR to reprocess the immunoSEQ multiplex PCR reads, holding one entry per CDR3 protein. The sample holds under 200,000 distinct CDR3 sequences; roughly 94% are singletons and the top ten take approximately 0.11%. Sequencing was performed on CD4+ T cells from PBMCs. The receptors were sampled from a human donor with Susac syndrome.

This clonotype has just one count. The chain carries TRBV5-1 and TRBJ1-1; D unclear. The length of the CDR3 is 13 residues. Trimming removed 2 bases from V and 5 bases from J, with 10 bases in between. Germline CDR1 reads SGHRS; CDR2 reads YFSETQ. The CDR3 nucleotides read TGCGCCAGCAGCTTAGGGCCGATGACTGAAGCTTTCTTT. Translating gives CASSLGPMTEAFF.

V usage is TRBV7-2 and J usage is TRBJ2-3, with D hard to call. The V end was cut by 5 bases, the J end by 1 base, with 16 bases between. The CDR3 runs to 16 residues. Germline CDR1 reads SGHTA; CDR2 reads FQGNSA. CDR3 bases: TGTGCCAGCAGCCTCGTGGGAAGGAAGGGCACAGATACGCAGTATTTT. Protein: CASSLVGRKGTDTQYF.

This chain links TRBV12-3 or TRBV12-4 with TRBJ2-7; D is ambiguous. The CDR3 contains 14 residues. V was clipped by 10 bases and J by 2 bases, with 18 bases between them. The CDR3: CATKKQGPTYEQYF. In DNA form, the CDR3 reads TGTGCCACCAAAAAGCAAGGCCCGACCTACGAGCAGTACTTC.

J is TRBJ1-3 and V is TRBV25-1; D uncertain. With 3 bases removed from V and 0 bases from J, the gap between germline ends came to 9 bases. The CDR3 extends over 15 amino acids. The germline gives CDR1 MGHDK, CDR2 SYGVNS. The CDR3 bases are TGTGCCAGCAGTGATTATATCCTCTCTGGAAACACCATATATTTT. Translating it yields CASSDYILSGNTIYF.

This clonotype was seen a single time. V is TRBV15 and J is TRBJ1-2, with unresolved D. Germline lookup yields CDR1 LNHNV and CDR2 YYDKDF (reference sequence). Trimming took 4 bases from V and 4 from J, leaving 10 bases between them. CDR3 length: 13 amino acids. The CDR3 loop reads CATSIKQSYGYTF. The CDR3 coding sequence is TGTGCCACCAGCATCAAACAGTCCTATGGCTACACCTTC.

The chain couples TRBV10-2 to TRBJ2-7, with D perhaps matching TRBD2 (6 bases). Looked up from germline, CDR1 is WSHSY and CDR2 is SAAADI. Between the trimmed V and J ends, which lost 4 bases and 4 bases, there was a span of 11 bases. The CDR3 has 13 residues. DNA of the CDR3: TGCGCCAGCAGTGGAGGAGGGCTGTACGAGCAGTACTTC. Translation: CASSGGGLYEQYF.